The 20 T cell receptor beta chains listed next were all sequenced from one sample in a study of blood T cell repertoires in COVID-19. Assay: immunoSEQ multiplex PCR; the TCRdb copy retains only in-frame clones and omits some. Seen here are around 40,000 clones, roughly 85% observed once, and the top ten hold more than 8%. Sequencing was performed on peripheral blood. The receptors here all came from a human donor in a cohort sampled during active COVID-19.

This chain uses TRBV3-1 (or the pseudogene TRBV3-2) with TRBJ2-3; TRBD2 matches 8 bases. The CDR3 totals 16 residues. Trimming cost V 2 bases and J 0 bases; bases outside gene matches: 4. Germline lookup yields CDR1 LGHDT and CDR2 YNNKEL (reference sequence). The chain's CDR3 is CASSQLAGTSTDTQYF. CDR3 DNA sequence: TGTGCCAGCAGCCAACTAGCGGGTACTAGCACAGATACGCAGTATTTT.

This rearrangement joins TRBV15 to TRBJ1-1; possible D gene TRBD1, 5 bases. The ends were cut back, 4 bases at V and 0 bases at J, with 12 bases in the middle. This CDR3 has 15 residues. Per the germline V gene, CDR1 is LNHNV and CDR2 is YYDKDF (reference sequence). The CDR3 nucleotides read TGTGCCACCAGCACTAGCGGGACGGTGAACACTGAAGCTTTCTTT. It is translated as CATSTSGTVNTEAFF.

The chain recombines TRBV5-8 with TRBJ2-7; the D is unclear. Germline V gene sequence: CDR1 SGHTS, CDR2 YDEGEE. Trimming took off 2 bases at V and 3 bases at J, with 3 bases between the two ends. The CDR3 sequence is 11 residues long. The CDR3 DNA sequence: TGTGCCAGCAGCTTTCTCTACGAGCAGTACTTC. Protein product: CASSFLYEQYF.

The V and J genes are TRBV6-1 and TRBJ1-1; D is undetermined. CDR1 is MNHNS, CDR2 SASEGT, per germline. This CDR3 is 13 amino acids long. V was shortened by 1 base and J by 1 base, with 4 bases between the two germline ends. The CDR3 coding sequence is TGTGCCAGCAGTGAAGTGAGGAACACTGAAGCTTTCTTT. Encoded protein: CASSEVRNTEAFF.

This chain uses TRBV2 with TRBJ1-2, with a possible D match to TRBD1 (6 bases). The length of the CDR3 is 15 residues. Germline V gene lookup returns CDR1 SNHLY and CDR2 FYNNEI. V was clipped by 1 base and J by 7 bases, with 16 bases between them. Here the CDR3 reads CASSEVRDKESGYTF. Written as DNA, the CDR3 is TGTGCCAGCAGTGAAGTTCGGGACAAGGAAAGTGGCTACACCTTC.

The chain is built from TRBV4-3 and TRBJ2-2; 12 positions match TRBD2. The length of the CDR3 is 16 residues. The J segment lost 5 bases and the V segment lost 1 base, leaving 2 bases of the junction unmatched. CDR1 is LGHNA, CDR2 YSLEER, per germline. The DNA of the CDR3 is TGCGCCAGCAGCCAAGGGACTAGCGGGATTACCGGGGAGCTGTTTTTT. The encoded protein is CASSQGTSGITGELFF.

On this clone itself: The same CDR3 is also encoded by other DNA sequences in this sample. V gene TRBV18 combines with J gene TRBJ2-5; unclear D gene. Trimming stripped 2 bases from V and 4 bases from J, with 5 bases between. CDR3 length: 12 residues. Germline CDR1 KGHSH, CDR2 LQKENI. The CDR3 sequence: CASSPSLETQYF. In DNA form, the CDR3 reads TGTGCCAGCTCACCATCCCTAGAGACCCAGTACTTC.

The CDR3 DNA reads as TGTGCCACGACTAGCGGGAGGTCCGGGGAGCTGTTTTTT. Translated: CATTSGRSGELFF. The V gene is TRBV3-1 (or the pseudogene TRBV3-2), the J gene TRBJ2-2, with 13 nucleotides matching TRBD2. CDR3 length: 13 amino acids. The germline gives CDR1 LGHDT, CDR2 YNNKEL (reference sequence). Trimming removed 10 bases from V and 6 bases from J; junction bases left unmatched: 2.

In nucleotides, the CDR3 is TGTGCCAGCAGTTTAGCGGGAGAGAACTACAATGAGCAGTTCTTC. This gives the protein CASSLAGENYNEQFF. This chain joins TRBV6-2 or TRBV6-3 and TRBJ2-1; 9 bases agree with TRBD2. The CDR3 loop spans 15 amino acids. Germline V gives CDR1 MNHEY, CDR2 SVGEGT. With 4 bases clipped from V and 3 bases from J, the junction kept 4 bases outside the gene matches.

The CDR3 coding sequence is TGTGCCAGCATCTATTGGAACACTGAAGCTTTCTTT. Amino acid sequence: CASIYWNTEAFF. The chain is built from TRBV6-5 and TRBJ1-1; D uncertain. Germline CDR1 MNHEY, CDR2 SVGAGI. The length of the CDR3 is 12 residues. The V end lost 7 bases, the J end lost 1 base, and 7 bases lay between the germline ends.

The rearrangement joins TRBV19 to TRBJ1-2; no clear D. The V end was cut by 2 bases, the J end by 2 bases, with 15 bases between. CDR3 length equals 16 residues. Germline CDR1 LNHDA, CDR2 SQIVND (reference sequence). CDR3 sequence: CASSIQAGSQNYGYTF. The CDR3 DNA is TGTGCCAGTAGTATACAGGCGGGGTCCCAAAACTATGGCTACACCTTC.

V is TRBV5-8 and J is TRBJ2-6, with 7 bases that match TRBD1. Germline CDR1 and CDR2: SGHTS and YDEGEE. The CDR3 extends over 17 amino acids. J gave up 2 bases and V 4 bases, and 9 bases lay outside the gene matches. CDR3 nucleotides: TGTGCCAGCAGCGTCCCGACAGGGACCGCTGGGGCCAACGTCCTGACTTTC. Translation: CASSVPTGTAGANVLTF.

The rearrangement links TRBV3-1 (or the pseudogene TRBV3-2) to TRBJ1-1, with 7 nucleotides matching TRBD1. Germline loops: CDR1 LGHDT, CDR2 YNNKEL (reference sequence). Trimming at V came to 1 base and at J to 0 bases, leaving 5 bases not matched to a gene. This CDR3 is 16 amino acids long. The CDR3: CASSQGGTAMNTEAFF. In DNA, the CDR3 is TGTGCCAGCAGCCAAGGAGGGACAGCCATGAACACTGAAGCTTTCTTT.

V usage is TRBV6-1 and J usage is TRBJ2-2; possible D gene TRBD1, 6 bases. V lost 2 bases, J lost 7 bases, and 8 bases lay in between. CDR1 and CDR2 (germline): MNHNS, SASEGT. This CDR3 region has 13 residues. In nucleotides, the CDR3 is TGTGCCAGCAGTGAACAGGGGTTCGGGGAGCTGTTTTTT. Amino acids: CASSEQGFGELFF.

V is TRBV2 and J is TRBJ1-4, with D tentatively TRBD1 (6 bases). CDR1 and CDR2 (germline): SNHLY, FYNNEI. The germline V and J ends were trimmed by 2 bases and 11 bases, with 15 bases remaining between them. The CDR3 length is 14 residues. CDR3 bases: TGTGCCAGCAGTGAAATGGGGGCGGGCGGGAAACTGTTTTTT. It codes for CASSEMGAGGKLFF.

This rearrangement joins TRBV10-2 to TRBJ2-5; 10 nucleotides match TRBD2. The trim removed 10 bases at V and 7 bases at J, leaving 15 bases unmatched. Looked up from germline, CDR1 is WSHSY and CDR2 is SAAADI. The length of the CDR3 is 15 residues. The CDR3 DNA is TGCGCCACCAGAAATACAAGACTAGCGGGTTCGACCCAGTACTTC. Its translation: CATRNTRLAGSTQYF.

The rearrangement links TRBV5-1 to TRBJ2-6; 7 bases match TRBD1. V lost 3 bases and J lost 1; bases outside the gene matches: 10. The CDR3 extends over 18 amino acids. Germline-derived CDR1 and CDR2 are SGHRS and YFSETQ. CDR3: CASSSWGSGGSGANVLTF. CDR3 coding DNA: TGCGCCAGCAGCTCTTGGGGTTCAGGGGGATCTGGGGCCAACGTCCTGACTTTC.

This clone was observed a few times. The chain is built from TRBV5-5 and TRBJ1-1, with a weak D call TRBD1 (5 bases). Germline V gene lookup returns CDR1 SGHKS and CDR2 YYEKEE (reference sequence). CDR3 length: 16 residues. Trimming left V 4 bases short and J 1 base short, with 17 bases between. CDR3 sequence (DNA): TGTGCCAGCAGCCCGTACTCTCGGGGGTCGAACACTGAAGCTTTCTTT. Translated, it gives CASSPYSRGSNTEAFF.

The chain joins TRBV5-1 to TRBJ2-3; 7 positions agree with TRBD1. V gave up 5 bases and J gave up 1 base; unmatched junction bases: 4. Germline V gives CDR1 SGHRS, CDR2 YFSETQ. The CDR3 totals 14 residues. CDR3: CASRDTGGTDTQYF. CDR3 nucleotides: TGCGCCAGCAGAGATACAGGGGGCACAGATACGCAGTATTTT. Filled out from reference TRBV5-1 and TRBJ2-3, the complete variable domain reads KAGVTQTPRYLIKTRGQQVTLSCSPISGHRSVSWYQQTPGQGLQFLFEYFSETQRNKGNFPGRFSGRQFSNSRSEMNVSTLELGDSALYLCASRDTGGTDTQYFGPGTRLTVL.

This chain uses TRBV12-2 with TRBJ2-7; TRBD1, as called in the table, went unchecked against the DNA. TRBV12-2 is flagged as a pseudogene. The CDR3 runs to 14 residues. CDR3 residues: CASRTRQGTYEQYF. As DNA, the CDR3 is TGTGCAAGTCGCACACGACAGGGTACCTACGAGCAGTACTTC.